Each of the 5 T cell receptor beta chains below was sequenced from the same sample in a study of beta chain features in type 1 diabetes. Isolated RNA was reverse transcribed in full, so expressed TCRB transcripts were sequenced. Clones were read by immunoSEQ multiplex PCR, and TCRdb kept only the in-frame ones, dropping some. The sample consists of 900,000 or so clones, roughly a sixth of them appearing once. The sample taken for sequencing was naive CD4+ T cells from blood. The receptors were sampled from a woman younger than 35 in good health.

This clone was detected only a few times. CDR3 coding DNA: TGTGCCAGCAGTAGGGGCGGGGGTACAGATACGCAGTATTTT. It yields the protein CASSRGGGTDTQYF. The rearrangement uses TRBV2 and TRBJ2-3, with 7 bases identical to TRBD2. This CDR3 is 14 amino acids long. J was trimmed by 3 bases and V by 5 bases; bases with no gene match: 5. CDR1 and CDR2 from the germline V gene are SNHLY and FYNNEI.

The gene calls are TRBV29-1 and TRBJ2-7; maybe TRBD1 (5 bases). Germline lookup yields CDR1 SQVTM and CDR2 ANQGSEA. The CDR3 totals 12 residues. Trimming took off 6 bases at V and 1 base at J, with 10 bases between the two ends. The CDR3 protein is CSVETVSYEQYF. The CDR3 DNA is TGCAGCGTCGAGACAGTTTCCTACGAGCAGTACTTC.

This clone showed up just a few times. The V call is TRBV9, the J call TRBJ2-7, with 7 bases matching TRBD2. Germline-derived CDR1 and CDR2 are SGDLS and YYNGEE. The J segment lost 5 bases and the V segment lost 3 bases, leaving 11 bases of the junction unmatched. The CDR3 loop spans 15 amino acids. The CDR3 is CASSAGGGGFHEQYF. The CDR3 DNA reads TGTGCCAGCAGCGCGGGGGGAGGAGGGTTCCACGAGCAGTACTTC.

This chain connects TRBV5-4 to TRBJ2-4; a possible D gene is TRBD1 (6 bases). Germline V CDR1 and CDR2: SGHNT, YYREEE (reference sequence). With 3 bases removed from V and 2 bases from J, the gap between germline ends came to 15 bases. The CDR3 sequence is 16 residues long. This chain's CDR3 is CASSSGQTRSKNIQYF. DNA of the CDR3: TGTGCCAGCAGCTCTGGACAGACCCGGTCCAAAAACATTCAGTACTTC.

This clone was picked up a small number of times. The chain links TRBV28 to TRBJ2-1, with D perhaps matching TRBD1 (5 bases). CDR3 length: 15 residues. Per germline, CDR1 MDHEN and CDR2 SYDVKM. The V end was cut by 4 bases, the J end by 6 bases, with 16 bases between. The CDR3 coding sequence is TGTGCCAGCAGTTCCCCAGGGTTAGGAGTCAATGAGCAGTTCTTC. Amino acid sequence: CASSSPGLGVNEQFF.